Below are 14 T cell receptor beta chains sequenced from a single sample in a study of neurological immune-mediated disorders. TCRdb itself ran the 5' RACE reads through MiXCR, one entry per CDR3 protein. This table holds around 26,000 distinct CDR3 sequences, 3.3% found once. The specimen sequenced was PBMCs. The receptors come from a young woman with multiple sclerosis.

This clonotype was recorded at least ten times. The junction does not match germline at one end; this may be a read error. V gene TRBV6-2 or TRBV6-3 combines with J gene TRBJ1-5; no clear D gene. The CDR3 contains 13 residues. The germline gives CDR1 MNHEY, CDR2 SVGEGT. DNA of the CDR3: TGTGCCAGCAGTTACGGGAGGAATCAGCCCCAGAATTTT. It is translated as CASSYGRNQPQNF.

This clonotype has at least ten counts. The CDR3: CSAGLAGPYEQYF. The CDR3 bases are TGCAGTGCCGGACTAGCGGGGCCCTACGAGCAGTACTTC. This chain links TRBV20-1 with TRBJ2-7; 12 positions match TRBD2. This CDR3 spans 13 amino acids. Germline-derived CDR1 and CDR2 are DFQATT and SNEGSKA (reference sequence). The trim removed 6 bases at V and 2 bases at J, leaving 2 bases unmatched.

About this clonotype itself: This may come from a read error, since a much larger clone is one base off. The chain joins TRBV9 to TRBJ1-5; unclear D gene. There are 14 residues in the CDR3. CDR1 and CDR2 from the germline V gene are SGDLS and YYNGEE. CDR3 protein: CASSVDGGSRPQNF. DNA for the CDR3: TGTGCCAGCAGCGTAGATGGAGGCTCGCGGCCCCAGAATTTT.

Ten or more counts support this clonotype. This rearrangement joins TRBV27 to TRBJ1-5, with D possibly TRBD1 on 6 matching bases. With 0 bases removed from V and 9 bases from J, the gap between germline ends came to 9 bases. This CDR3 has 13 residues. Germline loops: CDR1 MNHEY, CDR2 SMNVEV (reference sequence). The CDR3 reads CASSLSSGAPQHF. CDR3 DNA: TGTGCCAGCAGTTTATCATCAGGGGCGCCCCAGCATTTT.

The table lists this clonotype with a few counts. This chain joins TRBV28 and TRBJ2-1; 11 bases agree with TRBD2. This CDR3 region has 13 residues. V lost 6 bases and J lost 9; bases outside the gene matches: 4. Looked up from germline, CDR1 is MDHEN and CDR2 is SYDVKM. The CDR3 protein is CASRGTSGGEQFF. The CDR3 DNA is TGTGCCAGCAGAGGAACTAGCGGGGGTGAGCAGTTCTTC.

The sample holds many counts of this clonotype. The chain is built from TRBV6-5 and TRBJ2-1; 10 bases line up with TRBD2. CDR1 and CDR2 (germline): MNHEY, SVGAGI. The CDR3 is 18 amino acids. After removal of 2 bases from V and 4 bases from J, the junction contained 11 bases not matched to a gene. CDR3 in amino acids: CASSYETSGVFPYNEQFF. The CDR3 DNA is TGTGCCAGCAGTTACGAAACTAGCGGGGTCTTTCCTTACAATGAGCAGTTCTTC.

Many counts were recorded for this clonotype. This sequence joins TRBV7-6 and TRBJ2-5; no clear D gene. Trimming took 3 bases from V and 2 from J, leaving 16 bases between them. The length of the CDR3 is 16 residues. The V gene's germline CDR1 is SGHVS and CDR2 FNYEAQ. CDR3 coding DNA: TGTGCCAGCAGCTTGGAGTGGGCCACCAAACAAGAGACCCAGTACTTC. This translates into CASSLEWATKQETQYF.

There are many counts of this clonotype. The chain couples TRBV4-3 to TRBJ2-6; TRBD1 might be the D (5 bases). The germline V and J ends were trimmed by 1 base and 4 bases, with 14 bases remaining between them. The germline V gene encodes CDR1 LGHNA and CDR2 YSLEER. The CDR3 is made up of 17 amino acids. CDR3 residues: CASSQVAGFLGANVLTF. CDR3 sequence (DNA): TGCGCCAGCAGCCAAGTCGCAGGGTTCTTGGGGGCCAACGTCCTGACTTTC.

Points on this clonotype: This clone may be a read error of a much larger clone one base away. This chain uses TRBV10-3 with TRBJ2-7; TRBD1 might be the D (5 bases). The CDR3 has 13 residues. CDR1 is ENHRY and CDR2 is SYGVKD in the germline V gene. V gave up 7 bases and J gave up 7 bases, with 17 bases separating them. DNA for the CDR3: TGTGCCATCAACAGCAGGGATGGCGAAGAGCAGTACTTC. It codes for CAINSRDGEEQYF.

This clonotype showed up many times. A much larger clone differs by one base, so this may be a read error. The CDR3 protein is CASSFKDGGPEYF. The DNA of the CDR3 is TGTGCCAGCAGCTTCAAAGACGGGGGACCGGAGTACTTC. The rearrangement uses TRBV7-2 and TRBJ2-7, with D maybe TRBD2 (6 bases). Germline values: CDR1 SGHTA, CDR2 FQGNSA. The CDR3 spans 13 residues. Trimming removed 3 bases from V and 11 bases from J, with 17 bases in between.

In this sample, this clonotype turned up many times. The rearrangement joins TRBV18 to TRBJ1-5; the match to TRBD1 covers 7 bases. The CDR3 totals 16 residues. Trimming removed 4 bases from V and 5 bases from J; junction bases left unmatched: 11. Germline V gives CDR1 KGHSH, CDR2 LQKENI. Written as DNA, the CDR3 is TGTGCCAGCTCACGGGGCCGACAGGGAGGGGATCAGCCCCAGCATTTT. This codes for CASSRGRQGGDQPQHF.

This clonotype was recorded many times. The rearrangement links TRBV5-1 to TRBJ2-1; possible D gene TRBD2, 5 bases. With 0 bases removed from V and 8 bases from J, the gap between germline ends came to 6 bases. CDR1 and CDR2 from the germline V gene are SGHRS and YFSETQ. CDR3 length: 12 residues. CDR3: CASSLDGDEQFF. The CDR3 DNA reads TGCGCCAGCAGCTTGGACGGGGATGAGCAGTTCTTC.

This clonotype was observed at least ten times. The CDR3 loop is CASSQSVSSYEQYF. CDR3 bases: TGTGCCAGCAGCCAGAGCGTGAGCTCCTACGAGCAGTACTTC. This chain links TRBV3-1 with TRBJ2-7; D ambiguous. Looked up from germline, CDR1 is LGHDT and CDR2 is YNNKEL (reference sequence). The CDR3 is made up of 14 amino acids. The V end lost 3 bases, the J end lost 0 bases, and 9 bases lay between the germline ends.

In its sample, this clonotype was seen many times. Here the CDR3 DNA reads TGCAGTGCTCGCCCGGGCCGGCCCGGCAATGAGCAGTTCTTC. Its protein product is CSARPGRPGNEQFF. V gene TRBV20-1 combines with J gene TRBJ2-1; D unclear. Per the germline V gene, CDR1 is DFQATT and CDR2 is SNEGSKA (reference sequence). This CDR3 comprises 14 residues. V lost 5 bases to trimming and J lost 6 bases, with 17 bases between them.